The 13 T cell receptor beta chains reported below all come from one sample, sequenced in a study of T-cell reconstitution after alpha-beta-depleted transplantation in children. During its preparation, the TCRbeta library received unique molecular identifiers. TCRdb fed the PCR reads into MiXCR, producing one record per CDR3 protein. The sample includes about 580,000 distinct CDR3 sequences, under 25% seen only once; the top ten take less than 15%. The sequencing used PBMCs, mostly from graft donor cells, collected 360 days after TCRalphabeta/CD19-depleted stem cell transplant. The receptors originated from a boy under two years old who had a stem cell transplant for acute myeloid leukemia, so the T cells may come from the graft donor.

V gene TRBV29-1 combines with J gene TRBJ2-1; D is possibly TRBD1 or TRBD2 (5 bases each). V was trimmed by 4 bases and J by 1 base, leaving 11 bases between them. The CDR3 runs to 14 residues. Germline V gene sequence: CDR1 SQVTM, CDR2 ANQGSEA. Written as DNA, the CDR3 is TGCAGCGTTGCTCGCGAGGGGTCCTACAATGAGCAGTTCTTC. Amino acids: CSVAREGSYNEQFF.

This clonotype was seen a few times. The chain recombines TRBV9 with TRBJ1-2, with D perhaps TRBD1 (5 bases). Trimming left V 3 bases short and J 5 bases short, with 8 bases between. This CDR3 is 12 amino acids long. Germline V lookup: CDR1 SGDLS, CDR2 YYNGEE. This chain's CDR3 is CASSGDSYGYTF. CDR3 DNA sequence: TGTGCCAGCAGCGGGGACTCTTATGGCTACACCTTC.

This clonotype was recorded many times. The rearrangement links TRBV20-1 to TRBJ2-4; D possibly uses TRBD1 or TRBD2 (5 bases each). Germline lookup yields CDR1 DFQATT and CDR2 SNEGSKA (reference sequence). Trimming stripped 3 bases from V and 7 bases from J, with 13 bases between. The CDR3 is 13 amino acids. CDR3 in amino acids: CSASRTEGNIQYF. DNA of the CDR3: TGCAGTGCTAGTAGAACAGAGGGGAACATTCAGTACTTC.

At least ten counts were recorded for this clonotype. The chain is built from TRBV27 and TRBJ1-5, with D tentatively TRBD1 (6 bases). The V end was cut by 9 bases, the J end by 1 base, with 13 bases between. CDR3 length equals 14 residues. Per the germline V gene, CDR1 is MNHEY and CDR2 is SMNVEV (reference sequence). The chain's CDR3 is CARKDRNSNQPQHF. The CDR3 nucleotides read TGTGCCAGAAAAGACAGGAACAGCAATCAGCCCCAGCATTTT.

This clonotype was observed many times. This chain connects TRBV20-1 to TRBJ2-1, with TRBD2 as a possible D gene (6 bases). The CDR3 has 11 residues. V lost 3 bases and J lost 10, with 10 bases in between. The germline CDR1 and CDR2 sequences are DFQATT and SNEGSKA (reference sequence). The DNA of the CDR3 is TGCAGTGCTAGGACTCGGGGGGAGCAGTTCTTC. Amino acid sequence: CSARTRGEQFF.

The genes are TRBV20-1 and TRBJ1-5, with 9 positions matching TRBD1. The junction had 9 bases not matched to a gene; V was cut back by 3 bases and J by 0 bases. The CDR3 extends over 17 amino acids. CDR1 DFQATT and CDR2 SNEGSKA come from the germline V gene (reference sequence). The CDR3 protein is CSASESGTGYSNQPQHF. The CDR3 DNA reads as TGCAGTGCTAGTGAGTCTGGGACAGGGTATAGCAATCAGCCCCAGCATTTT.

The rearrangement uses TRBV7-2 and TRBJ2-1, with D perhaps given as TRBD1 or TRBD2 (6 bases each). The germline V and J ends were trimmed by 1 base and 7 bases, with 17 bases remaining between them. Germline V lookup: CDR1 SGHTA, CDR2 FQGNSA. This CDR3 comprises 16 residues. CDR3 residues: CASSLVRLGGANEQFF. Here the CDR3 DNA reads TGTGCCAGCAGCTTAGTTCGACTAGGGGGAGCAAATGAGCAGTTCTTC.

Worth noting for this clonotype: A much larger clone differs by one base, so this may be a read error. This chain uses TRBV20-1 with TRBJ1-5, with D unclear. The CDR3 totals 13 residues. CDR1 is DFQATT, CDR2 SNEGSKA, per germline (reference sequence). V was cut by 5 bases and J by 4 bases, with 12 bases left in between. CDR3 nucleotides: TGCAGTGCTGGAGCGACGGGGAATCAGCCCCAGCATTTT. Protein product: CSAGATGNQPQHF.

This clonotype was observed a few times. The chain couples TRBV20-1 to TRBJ2-3; D gene uncertain. The CDR3 loop spans 14 amino acids. Germline V gene lookup returns CDR1 DFQATT and CDR2 SNEGSKA (reference sequence). V was shortened by 1 base and J by 2 bases, with 10 bases between the two germline ends. This CDR3 reads CSARGPSLTDTQYF. CDR3 nucleotides: TGCAGTGCTAGAGGGCCTTCTCTCACAGATACGCAGTATTTT.

This clonotype was detected ten times or more. The rearrangement joins TRBV6-1 to TRBJ2-3, with 9 bases aligning to TRBD1. Trimming took 3 bases from V and 2 from J; bases not matched to a gene: 3. The CDR3 has 15 residues. CDR1 and CDR2 (germline): MNHNS, SASEGT. CDR3 sequence: CASSDRDRDTDTQYF. In nucleotides, the CDR3 is TGTGCCAGCAGTGACCGGGACAGGGACACAGATACGCAGTATTTT.

In DNA, the CDR3 is TGTGCCAGCAGCTTGGGTACTAGGGCAGCGAGAAATCAGCCCCAGCATTTT. Translation: CASSLGTRAARNQPQHF. The rearrangement links TRBV5-5 to TRBJ1-5; D is unresolved. The CDR3 runs to 17 residues. Germline V gives CDR1 SGHKS, CDR2 YYEKEE (reference sequence). Trimming removed 0 bases from V and 4 bases from J, with 17 bases in between.

Only a few counts were recorded for this clonotype. The V call is TRBV20-1, the J call TRBJ2-7; D possibly corresponds to TRBD1 (5 bases). The CDR3 is made up of 13 amino acids. Trimming cost V 3 bases and J 3 bases, with 12 bases left between them. Germline CDR1 is DFQATT and CDR2 is SNEGSKA (reference sequence). DNA for the CDR3: TGCAGTGCTAGTCATATCAGGGACTACGAGCAGTACTTC. It codes for CSASHIRDYEQYF.

This clonotype showed up just a few times. This chain joins TRBV12-3 or TRBV12-4 and TRBJ2-2; a weak D match, TRBD2 (6 bases). The CDR3 has 14 residues. V lost 3 bases and J 4 bases, leaving 9 bases between the germline ends. CDR3 in DNA: TGTGCCAGCAGTTTCGGAGGGACCACCGGGGAGCTGTTTTTT. Amino acid sequence: CASSFGGTTGELFF.